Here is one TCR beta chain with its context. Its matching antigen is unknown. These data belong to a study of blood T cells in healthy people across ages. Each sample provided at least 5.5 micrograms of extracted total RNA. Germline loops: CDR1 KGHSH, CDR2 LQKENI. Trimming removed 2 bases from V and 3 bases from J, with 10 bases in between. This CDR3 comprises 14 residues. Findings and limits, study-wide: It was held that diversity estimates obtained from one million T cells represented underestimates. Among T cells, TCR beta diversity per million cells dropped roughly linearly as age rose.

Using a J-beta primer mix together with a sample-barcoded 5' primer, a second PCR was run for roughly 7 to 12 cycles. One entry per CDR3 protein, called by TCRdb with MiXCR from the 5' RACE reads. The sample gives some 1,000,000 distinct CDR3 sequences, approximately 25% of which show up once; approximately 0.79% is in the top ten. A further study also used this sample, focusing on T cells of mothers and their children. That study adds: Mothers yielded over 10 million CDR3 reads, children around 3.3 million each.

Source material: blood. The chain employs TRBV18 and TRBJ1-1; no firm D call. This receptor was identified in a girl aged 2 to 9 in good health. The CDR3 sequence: CASSPEVSHTEAFF. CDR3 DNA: TGTGCCAGCTCACCAGAGGTCAGTCACACTGAAGCTTTCTTT.